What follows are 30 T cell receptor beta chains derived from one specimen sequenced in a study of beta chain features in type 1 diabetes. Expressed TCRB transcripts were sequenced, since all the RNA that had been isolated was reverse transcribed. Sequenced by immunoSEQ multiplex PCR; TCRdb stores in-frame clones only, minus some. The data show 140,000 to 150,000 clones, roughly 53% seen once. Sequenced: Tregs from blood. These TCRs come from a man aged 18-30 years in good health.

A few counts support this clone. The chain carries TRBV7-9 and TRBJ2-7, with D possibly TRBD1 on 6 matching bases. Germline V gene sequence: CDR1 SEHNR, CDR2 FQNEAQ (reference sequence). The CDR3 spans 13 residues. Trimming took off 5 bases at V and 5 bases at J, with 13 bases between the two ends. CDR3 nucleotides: TGTGCCAGCAGCCCAACAGGGACGAACGAGCAGTACTTC. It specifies CASSPTGTNEQYF.

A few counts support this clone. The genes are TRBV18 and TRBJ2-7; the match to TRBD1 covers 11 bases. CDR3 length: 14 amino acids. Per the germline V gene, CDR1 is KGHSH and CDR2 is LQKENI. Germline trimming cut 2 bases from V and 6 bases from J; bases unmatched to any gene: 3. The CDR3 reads CASSPGTGGGEQYF. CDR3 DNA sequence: TGTGCCAGCTCACCAGGGACAGGGGGTGGCGAGCAGTACTTC.

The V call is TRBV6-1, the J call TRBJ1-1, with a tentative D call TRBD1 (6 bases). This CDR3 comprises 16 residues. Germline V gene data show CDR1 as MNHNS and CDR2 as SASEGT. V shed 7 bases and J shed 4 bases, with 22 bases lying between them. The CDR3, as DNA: TGTGCCAGCACTGAGGGGCGGGGGGCGCGGGGCACTGAAGCTTTCTTT. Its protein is CASTEGRGARGTEAFF.

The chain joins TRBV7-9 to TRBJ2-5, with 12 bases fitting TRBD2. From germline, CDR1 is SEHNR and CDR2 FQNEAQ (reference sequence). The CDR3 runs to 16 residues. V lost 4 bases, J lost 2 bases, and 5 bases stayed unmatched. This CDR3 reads CASSSTSGRVQETQYF. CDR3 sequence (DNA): TGTGCCAGCAGCTCGACTAGCGGGAGAGTGCAAGAGACCCAGTACTTC.

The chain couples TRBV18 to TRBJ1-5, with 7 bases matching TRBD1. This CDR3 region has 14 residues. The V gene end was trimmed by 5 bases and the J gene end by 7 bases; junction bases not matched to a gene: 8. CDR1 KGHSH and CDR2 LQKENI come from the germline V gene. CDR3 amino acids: CASSIGQEGQPQHF. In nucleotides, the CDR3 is TGTGCCAGCTCAATCGGACAGGAGGGGCAGCCCCAGCATTTT.

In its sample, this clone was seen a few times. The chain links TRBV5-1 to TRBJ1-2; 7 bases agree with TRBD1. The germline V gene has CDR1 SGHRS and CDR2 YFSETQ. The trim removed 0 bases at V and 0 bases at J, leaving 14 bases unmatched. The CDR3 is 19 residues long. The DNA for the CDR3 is TGCGCCAGCAGCTTGGTTTCGATGACAGGGTGGAGAGCTAACTATGGCTACACCTTC. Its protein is CASSLVSMTGWRANYGYTF.

The CDR3 sequence is CSVPSGLAGFEQYF. Written as DNA, the CDR3 is TGCAGCGTTCCCTCGGGACTCGCGGGATTCGAGCAGTACTTC. This rearrangement joins TRBV29-1 to TRBJ2-5; TRBD2 is a possible D gene (6 bases). The J call may be in error: the DNA end matches TRBJ2-7 better. This CDR3 has 14 amino acids. Germline V CDR1 and CDR2: SQVTM, ANQGSEA.

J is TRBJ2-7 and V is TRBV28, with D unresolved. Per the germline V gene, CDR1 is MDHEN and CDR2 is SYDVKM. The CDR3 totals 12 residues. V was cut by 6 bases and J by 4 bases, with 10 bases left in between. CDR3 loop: CASSPDTYEQYF. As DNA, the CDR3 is TGTGCCAGCAGCCCAGACACATACGAGCAGTACTTC. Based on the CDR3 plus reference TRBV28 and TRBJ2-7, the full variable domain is DVKVTQSSRYLVKRTGEKVFLECVQDMDHENMFWYRQDPGLGLRLIYFSYDVKMKEKGDIPEGYSVSREKKERFSLILESASTNQTSMYLCASSPDTYEQYFGPGTRLTVT.

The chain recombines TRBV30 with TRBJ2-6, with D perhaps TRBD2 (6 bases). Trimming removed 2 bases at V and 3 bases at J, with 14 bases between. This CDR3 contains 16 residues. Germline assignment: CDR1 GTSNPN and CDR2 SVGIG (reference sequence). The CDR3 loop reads CAWSIVSGVGANVLTF. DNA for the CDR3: TGTGCCTGGAGTATCGTATCGGGGGTTGGGGCCAACGTCCTGACTTTC.

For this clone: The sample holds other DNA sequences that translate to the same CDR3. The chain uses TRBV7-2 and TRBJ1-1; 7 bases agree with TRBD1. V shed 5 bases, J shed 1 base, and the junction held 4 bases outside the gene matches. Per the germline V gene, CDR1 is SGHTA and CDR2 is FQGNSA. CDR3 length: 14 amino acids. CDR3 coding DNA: TGTGCCAGCAGCCTCCGACAGGGGAACACTGAAGCTTTCTTT. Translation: CASSLRQGNTEAFF.

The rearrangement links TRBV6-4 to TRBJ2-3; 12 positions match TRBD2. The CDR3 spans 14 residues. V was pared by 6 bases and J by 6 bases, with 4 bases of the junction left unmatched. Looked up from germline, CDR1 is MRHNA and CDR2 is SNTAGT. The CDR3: CASRRTSGADTQYF. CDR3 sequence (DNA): TGTGCCAGCAGAAGGACTAGCGGGGCTGATACGCAGTATTTT.

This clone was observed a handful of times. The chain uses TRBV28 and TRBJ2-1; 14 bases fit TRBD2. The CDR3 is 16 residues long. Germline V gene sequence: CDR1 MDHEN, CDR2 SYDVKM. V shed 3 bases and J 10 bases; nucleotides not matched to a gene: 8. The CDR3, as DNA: TGTGCCAGCAGTTTGGGGACTAGCGGGAGCTCATGGGAGCAGTTCTTC. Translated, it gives CASSLGTSGSSWEQFF.

The CDR3 reads CASSLNPGGNIQYF. The DNA for the CDR3 is TGCGCCAGCAGCTTAAACCCTGGCGGAAACATTCAGTACTTC. The rearrangement joins TRBV5-1 to TRBJ2-4, with D uncertain. CDR1 is SGHRS and CDR2 is YFSETQ in the germline V gene. The CDR3 runs to 14 residues. V lost 2 bases, J lost 6 bases, and 12 bases lay in between.

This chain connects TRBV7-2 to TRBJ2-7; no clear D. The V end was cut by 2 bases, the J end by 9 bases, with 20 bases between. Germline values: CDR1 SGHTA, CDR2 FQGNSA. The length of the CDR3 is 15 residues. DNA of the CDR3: TGTGCCAGCAGCTTACTCGGCGTGACCTACGAGCGGCAGTACTTC. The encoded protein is CASSLLGVTYERQYF.

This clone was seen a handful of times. DNA for the CDR3: TGTGCCAGCAGCTTTAGCGACGATAATCAGCCCCAGCATTTT. This encodes CASSFSDDNQPQHF. The chain recombines TRBV7-6 with TRBJ1-5; D is uncertain. Trimming removed 3 bases at V and 4 bases at J, with 10 bases between. Germline CDR1 and CDR2: SGHVS and FNYEAQ. The length of the CDR3 is 14 residues.

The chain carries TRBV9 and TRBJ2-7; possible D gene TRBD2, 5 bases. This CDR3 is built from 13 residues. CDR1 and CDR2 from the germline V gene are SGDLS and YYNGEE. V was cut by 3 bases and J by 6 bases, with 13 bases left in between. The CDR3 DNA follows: TGTGCCAGCAGCGAGAGGGTCGATTCCGAGCAGTACTTC. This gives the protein CASSERVDSEQYF.

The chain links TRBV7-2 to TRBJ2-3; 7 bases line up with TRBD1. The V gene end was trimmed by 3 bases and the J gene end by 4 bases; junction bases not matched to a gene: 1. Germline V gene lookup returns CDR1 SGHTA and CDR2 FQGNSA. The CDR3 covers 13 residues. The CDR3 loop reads CASSFQGADTQYF. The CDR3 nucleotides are TGTGCCAGCAGCTTCCAGGGGGCAGATACGCAGTATTTT.

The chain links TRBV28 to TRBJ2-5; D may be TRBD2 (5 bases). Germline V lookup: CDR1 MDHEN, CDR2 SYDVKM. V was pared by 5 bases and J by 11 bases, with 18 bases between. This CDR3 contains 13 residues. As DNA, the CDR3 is TGTGCCAGCAGTCCCCCGGAGGTCGTGTCGCAGTACTTC. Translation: CASSPPEVVSQYF.

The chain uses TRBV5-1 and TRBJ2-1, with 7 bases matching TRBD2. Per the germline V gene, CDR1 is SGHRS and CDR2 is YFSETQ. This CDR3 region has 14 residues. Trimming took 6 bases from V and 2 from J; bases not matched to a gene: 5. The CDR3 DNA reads TGCGCCAGCACCCCGGGAGGAACCTACAATGAGCAGTTCTTC. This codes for CASTPGGTYNEQFF.

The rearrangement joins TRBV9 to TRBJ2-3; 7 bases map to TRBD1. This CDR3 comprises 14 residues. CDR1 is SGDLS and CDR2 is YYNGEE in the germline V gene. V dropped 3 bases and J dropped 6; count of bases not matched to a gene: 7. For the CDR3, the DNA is TGTGCCAGCAGCGAAAGACAGGGCGCGGATACGCAGTATTTT. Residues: CASSERQGADTQYF.

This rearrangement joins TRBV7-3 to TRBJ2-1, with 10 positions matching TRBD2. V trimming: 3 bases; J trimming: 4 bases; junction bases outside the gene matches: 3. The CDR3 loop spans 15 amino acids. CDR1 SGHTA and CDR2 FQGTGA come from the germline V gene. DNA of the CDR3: TGTGCCAGCAGCTTCACTAGCGGGGCGTACAATGAGCAGTTCTTC. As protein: CASSFTSGAYNEQFF.

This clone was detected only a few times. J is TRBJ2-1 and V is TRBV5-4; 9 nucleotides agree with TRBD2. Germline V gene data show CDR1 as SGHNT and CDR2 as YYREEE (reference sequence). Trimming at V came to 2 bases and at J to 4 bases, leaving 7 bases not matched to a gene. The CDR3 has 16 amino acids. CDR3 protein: CASSFHLAGPYNEQFF. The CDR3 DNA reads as TGTGCCAGCAGCTTTCATCTAGCGGGGCCGTACAATGAGCAGTTCTTC.

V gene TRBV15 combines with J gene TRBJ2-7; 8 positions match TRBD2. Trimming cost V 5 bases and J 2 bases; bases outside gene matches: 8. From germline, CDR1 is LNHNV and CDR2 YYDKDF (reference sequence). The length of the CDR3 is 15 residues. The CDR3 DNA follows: TGTGCCACCAGCTTCGGGACTAGAGGGGCCTACGAGCAGTACTTC. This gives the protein CATSFGTRGAYEQYF.

The CDR3 DNA reads as TGTGCCACCAGCAGTACAGGGACCAGCACAGATACGCAGTATTTT. The encoded protein is CATSSTGTSTDTQYF. The chain couples TRBV15 to TRBJ2-3, with a possible D match to TRBD1 (6 bases). V was clipped by 3 bases and J by 0 bases, with 10 bases between them. CDR1 is LNHNV and CDR2 is YYDKDF in the germline V gene (reference sequence). The CDR3 sequence is 15 residues long.

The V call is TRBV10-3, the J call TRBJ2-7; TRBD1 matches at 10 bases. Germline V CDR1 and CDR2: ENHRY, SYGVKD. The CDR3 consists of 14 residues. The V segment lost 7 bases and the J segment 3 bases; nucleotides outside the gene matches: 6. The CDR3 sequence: CAITPGQGIYEQYF. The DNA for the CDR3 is TGTGCCATCACCCCGGGACAGGGGATCTACGAGCAGTACTTC.

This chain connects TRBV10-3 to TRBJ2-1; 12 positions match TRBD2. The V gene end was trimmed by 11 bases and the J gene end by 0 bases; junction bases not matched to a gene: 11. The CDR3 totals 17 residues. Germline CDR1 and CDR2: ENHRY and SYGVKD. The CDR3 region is CAATGLAGGSSYNEQFF. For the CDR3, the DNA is TGTGCCGCCACGGGACTAGCGGGCGGGAGCTCCTACAATGAGCAGTTCTTC.

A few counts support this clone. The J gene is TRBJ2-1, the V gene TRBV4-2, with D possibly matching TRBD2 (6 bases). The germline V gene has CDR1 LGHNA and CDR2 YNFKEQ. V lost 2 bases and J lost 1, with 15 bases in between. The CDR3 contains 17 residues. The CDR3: CASSQRGLAYSYNEQFF. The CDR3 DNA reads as TGTGCCAGCAGCCAAAGGGGTCTAGCGTATTCCTACAATGAGCAGTTCTTC.

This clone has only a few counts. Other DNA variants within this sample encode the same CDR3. The CDR3 DNA reads as TGTGCCAGCTCACCAGGGACAGGGGGCTACGAGCAGTACTTC. This encodes CASSPGTGGYEQYF. V is TRBV18 and J is TRBJ2-7; TRBD1 matches 11 bases. Germline CDR1 is KGHSH and CDR2 is LQKENI. The junction had 0 bases not matched to a gene; V was cut back by 2 bases and J by 3 bases. This CDR3 region has 14 residues.

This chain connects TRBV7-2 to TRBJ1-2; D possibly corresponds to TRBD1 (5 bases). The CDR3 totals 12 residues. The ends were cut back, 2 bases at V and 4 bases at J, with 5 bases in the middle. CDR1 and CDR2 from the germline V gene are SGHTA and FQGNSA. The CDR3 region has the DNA TGTGCCAGCAGCTTACAGGGCTATGGCTACACCTTC. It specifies CASSLQGYGYTF.

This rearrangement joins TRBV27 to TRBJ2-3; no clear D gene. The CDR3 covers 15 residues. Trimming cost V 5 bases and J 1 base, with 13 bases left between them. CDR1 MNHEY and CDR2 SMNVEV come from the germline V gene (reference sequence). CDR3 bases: TGTGCCAGCAGTCCCCGAGGTCTCCGCACAGATACGCAGTATTTT. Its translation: CASSPRGLRTDTQYF.